The 25 T cell receptor beta chains presented below share a single source sample, sequenced in a study of cytomegalovirus exposure and HLA in healthy donors. It was with 60 Vbeta and 13 Jbeta primers that the PCR ran. Clones were read by immunoSEQ multiplex PCR, and TCRdb kept only the in-frame ones, dropping some. The sample records 200,000 to 250,000 clones, under 90% being singletons. Sequencing was carried out using PBMCs. Receptors originate from a human donor in good health.

V usage is TRBV5-1 and J usage is TRBJ2-7; TRBD1 might be the D (5 bases). The CDR3 spans 15 residues. The germline CDR1 and CDR2 sequences are SGHRS and YFSETQ. V lost 0 bases and J 2 bases, leaving 12 bases between the germline ends. The CDR3 DNA follows: TGCGCCAGCAGCTTGGCCACAGGCGCAACCTACGAGCAGTACTTC. This codes for CASSLATGATYEQYF.

The chain carries TRBV5-1 and TRBJ2-1, with 7 nucleotides matching TRBD2. Germline values: CDR1 SGHRS, CDR2 YFSETQ. CDR3 length equals 16 residues. After removal of 5 bases from V and 9 bases from J, the junction contained 17 bases not matched to a gene. CDR3 sequence reads: CASRRDYSKITSEQFF. Written as DNA, the CDR3 is TGCGCCAGCAGGCGGGACTATTCGAAGATTACATCTGAGCAGTTCTTC.

This chain connects TRBV7-9 to TRBJ2-1, with D possibly being TRBD2 (5 bases). Trimming shortened V by 8 bases and J by 2 bases, and 13 bases separated the two germline ends. Per germline, CDR1 SEHNR and CDR2 FQNEAQ (reference sequence). This CDR3 contains 14 residues. CDR3 DNA: TGTGCCAGCGATTCAAGCGGAACCTACAATGAGCAGTTCTTC. Residues: CASDSSGTYNEQFF.

This rearrangement joins TRBV5-1 to TRBJ2-5; 11 nucleotides line up with TRBD1. CDR3 length: 14 amino acids. The V gene end was trimmed by 4 bases and the J gene end by 6 bases; junction bases not matched to a gene: 5. Germline V gene data show CDR1 as SGHRS and CDR2 as YFSETQ. The CDR3 region is CASSPGTGGKTQYF. CDR3 nucleotides: TGCGCCAGCAGCCCCGGGACAGGGGGGAAGACCCAGTACTTC.

The chain is built from TRBV7-3 and TRBJ2-3; TRBD2 is a possible D gene (6 bases). V was shortened by 4 bases and J by 0 bases, with 11 bases between the two germline ends. The CDR3 length is 15 residues. Germline V gene lookup returns CDR1 SGHTA and CDR2 FQGTGA. CDR3: CASSSGTQSTDTQYF. The CDR3 nucleotides read TGTGCCAGCAGCTCCGGGACTCAAAGCACAGATACGCAGTATTTT.

This chain links TRBV27 with TRBJ1-2; tentatively, D is TRBD1 (5 bases). The CDR3 runs 15 residues. Trimming stripped 6 bases from V and 4 bases from J, with 18 bases between. Germline values: CDR1 MNHEY, CDR2 SMNVEV (reference sequence). Here the CDR3 DNA reads TGTGCCAGCAGGCCGGGTTGGGGGAGGTCCTATGGCTACACCTTC. This codes for CASRPGWGRSYGYTF.

On this clone: At one end the junction does not follow the germline gene, possibly because of a read error. The chain joins TRBV7-9 to TRBJ1-3, with 9 bases that match TRBD1. CDR3 size: 14 residues. Germline V gene sequence: CDR1 SEHNR, CDR2 FQNEAQ (reference sequence). The CDR3 DNA sequence: TGTTCCAGCAGCCTGGGACAGGGTGGAAACACCATATATTTT. It translates to CSSSLGQGGNTIYF.

DNA for the CDR3: TGTGCCAGCAGCCACGGACAGGTCCAAGAGACCCAGTACTTC. Its protein is CASSHGQVQETQYF. J is TRBJ2-5 and V is TRBV28; 7 bases are shared with TRBD1. CDR1 is MDHEN and CDR2 is SYDVKM in the germline V gene. This CDR3 contains 14 residues. V dropped 6 bases and J dropped 1; count of bases not matched to a gene: 5.

The chain has TRBV15 and TRBJ1-6; D unclear. Trimming removed 3 bases at V and 0 bases at J, with 6 bases between. The CDR3 extends over 15 amino acids. In germline, CDR1 is LNHNV, CDR2 YYDKDF (reference sequence). DNA for the CDR3: TGTGCCACCAGCAGTCGCAGCTCCTATAATTCACCCCTCCACTTT. The encoded protein is CATSSRSSYNSPLHF.

The V and J genes are TRBV27 and TRBJ2-7; 7 bases line up with TRBD2. V lost 3 bases, J lost 4 bases, and 3 bases stayed unmatched. The CDR3 has 13 amino acids. Germline CDR1 and CDR2: MNHEY and SMNVEV (reference sequence). The CDR3 DNA reads as TGTGCCAGCAGTTTCGGGGAGGGGTACGAGCAGTACTTC. Translation gives CASSFGEGYEQYF.

The V and J genes are TRBV5-4 and TRBJ2-7, with 13 nucleotides matching TRBD2. The V segment lost 5 bases and the J segment 6 bases; nucleotides outside the gene matches: 5. Germline assignment: CDR1 SGHNT and CDR2 YYREEE (reference sequence). The CDR3 extends over 14 amino acids. The CDR3 bases are TGTGCCAGCAGGCCCGGGACTAGCGGGACCGAGCAGTACTTC. Translated, it gives CASRPGTSGTEQYF.

This clone was seen just once. This chain connects TRBV4-3 to TRBJ2-7; 7 bases map to TRBD1. The ends lost 0 bases at V and 3 bases at J; junction bases unmatched: 5. Germline V gene data show CDR1 as LGHNA and CDR2 as YSLEER. The CDR3 extends over 15 amino acids. The CDR3 protein is CASSQDRPGGYEQYF. In DNA form, the CDR3 reads TGCGCCAGCAGCCAAGATCGGCCAGGGGGCTACGAGCAGTACTTC.

J is TRBJ2-7 and V is TRBV7-9; 9 bases are shared with TRBD2. V lost 4 bases, J lost 6 bases, and 10 bases stayed unmatched. This CDR3 is 15 amino acids long. Germline-derived CDR1 and CDR2 are SEHNR and FQNEAQ (reference sequence). CDR3 sequence (DNA): TGTGCCAGCAGCTCATCGGGACTAGCCTCCCTCGAGCAGTACTTC. This encodes CASSSSGLASLEQYF.

V and J are TRBV5-1 and TRBJ2-5, with a tentative D call TRBD1 (6 bases). The V gene's germline CDR1 is SGHRS and CDR2 YFSETQ. The CDR3 spans 15 residues. The V and J ends lost 3 bases and 5 bases respectively, with 17 bases between them. DNA of the CDR3: TGCGCCAGCAGCTACCAACAGGGTCCACAGGAGACCCAGTACTTC. Amino acids: CASSYQQGPQETQYF.

The chain links TRBV11-2 to TRBJ2-7; no firm D call. The germline V gene has CDR1 SGHAT and CDR2 FQNNGV. V was shortened by 4 bases and J by 6 bases, with 7 bases between the two germline ends. CDR3 length equals 11 residues. CDR3 protein: CASSSVSEQYF. Written as DNA, the CDR3 is TGTGCCAGCAGCTCCGTTAGCGAGCAGTACTTC.

This clone appeared a few times. The J gene is TRBJ2-7, the V gene TRBV2; perhaps TRBD1 as D (6 bases). The CDR3 runs 18 residues. Germline V gives CDR1 SNHLY, CDR2 FYNNEI. Between the trimmed V and J ends, which lost 2 bases and 2 bases, there was a span of 22 bases. DNA of the CDR3: TGTGCCAGCAGTGAAAGCAGGGATATGCTGACAGGAACCTACGAGCAGTACTTC. This encodes CASSESRDMLTGTYEQYF. Together with reference TRBV2 and TRBJ2-7, the CDR3 gives the full variable domain: EPEVTQTPSHQVTQMGQEVILRCVPISNHLYFYWYRQILGQKVEFLVSFYNNEISEKSEIFDDQFSVERPDGSNFTLKIRSTKLEDSAMYFCASSESRDMLTGTYEQYFGPGTRLTVT.

In its sample, this clone was seen a few times. The chain carries TRBV7-9 and TRBJ2-7; 11 bases are a match to TRBD1. V dropped 5 bases and J dropped 2; count of bases not matched to a gene: 14. Germline V gives CDR1 SEHNR, CDR2 FQNEAQ (reference sequence). The CDR3 runs to 18 residues. In DNA form, the CDR3 reads TGTGCCAGCAGCCCACCCTGGCGGGACAGGGGGTTGACCTACGAGCAGTACTTC. It is translated as CASSPPWRDRGLTYEQYF.

This chain connects TRBV25-1 to TRBJ2-5, with 10 bases fitting TRBD2. Germline values: CDR1 MGHDK, CDR2 SYGVNS. With V trimmed by 6 bases and J by 4 bases, 2 bases remained unmatched. This CDR3 spans 13 amino acids. CDR3 coding DNA: TGTGCCAGCAGCTCTAGCGGGAGAGAGACCCAGTACTTC. Residues: CASSSSGRETQYF.

CDR3 nucleotides: TGTGCCAGCAGCTTAGTTTTGGGGGGGCTGTTTGGGACAGATACGCAGTATTTT. Its translation is CASSLVLGGLFGTDTQYF. The V call is TRBV7-4, the J call TRBJ2-3; D possibly corresponds to TRBD2 (7 bases). The CDR3 consists of 18 residues. The V gene's germline CDR1 is SGHVT and CDR2 SQSDAQ. V dropped 1 base and J dropped 3 bases, with 20 bases sitting between them.

This chain connects TRBV6-1 to TRBJ1-5; weak D call: TRBD1 (5 bases). In germline, CDR1 is MNHNS, CDR2 SASEGT. Trimming removed 1 base from V and 4 bases from J, with 8 bases in between. The CDR3 has 14 amino acids. CDR3 sequence: CASSEVGGNQPQHF. CDR3 nucleotides: TGTGCCAGCAGTGAAGTCGGGGGGAATCAGCCCCAGCATTTT.

The rearrangement joins TRBV9 to TRBJ2-5, with 9 bases matching TRBD2. CDR3 size: 15 residues. With 1 base clipped from V and 4 bases from J, the junction kept 5 bases outside the gene matches. Germline CDR1 is SGDLS and CDR2 is YYNGEE. CDR3 sequence: CASSVSGTSRETQYF. CDR3 DNA: TGTGCCAGCAGCGTATCCGGGACTAGCAGAGAGACCCAGTACTTC.

The DNA of the CDR3 is TGCGCCAGCAGCTTTCGGGGGAACGGAGGCGCGAACACCGGGGAGCTGTTTTTT. Protein product: CASSFRGNGGANTGELFF. The V and J genes are TRBV5-1 and TRBJ2-2; D may be TRBD2 (6 bases). Trimming shortened V by 2 bases and J by 0 bases, and 17 bases separated the two germline ends. CDR3 length equals 18 residues. Per the germline V gene, CDR1 is SGHRS and CDR2 is YFSETQ.

The chain joins TRBV5-6 to TRBJ2-1, with 7 positions matching TRBD2. V shed 4 bases and J 3 bases; nucleotides not matched to a gene: 16. CDR3 length: 18 amino acids. Per the germline V gene, CDR1 is SGHDT and CDR2 is YYEEEE. The CDR3 DNA reads as TGTGCCAGCAGCCTTATCCCCCAAAGCGGGACCTACTACAATGAGCAGTTCTTC. It specifies CASSLIPQSGTYYNEQFF.

Here the CDR3 DNA reads TGCGCCAGCAGCTTGGTTGCGGGAGGTGGGGCTGAAGCTTTCTTT. Its protein product is CASSLVAGGGAEAFF. The rearrangement joins TRBV5-1 to TRBJ1-1, with D unresolved. V was shortened by 0 bases and J by 6 bases, with 15 bases between the two germline ends. CDR1 and CDR2 from the germline V gene are SGHRS and YFSETQ. CDR3 length equals 15 residues.

The chain has TRBV27 and TRBJ2-7, with TRBD2 matching over 10 bases. This CDR3 contains 17 residues. The ends lost 3 bases at V and 4 bases at J; junction bases unmatched: 12. The germline V gene encodes CDR1 MNHEY and CDR2 SMNVEV (reference sequence). This chain's CDR3 is CASSFRSRLAGVYEQYF. Here the CDR3 DNA reads TGTGCCAGCAGTTTTCGGAGTCGCCTAGCGGGAGTTTACGAGCAGTACTTC.